This T cell receptor beta chain was captured in a study of CD8+CD57+ T cells in acquired aplastic anemia. Study-wide results and caveats: The number of CD8+ CDR3 sequences shared by patients and controls was approximately 31. No significant patient-versus-control difference appeared in CD8+ Simpson's diversity.

TCR beta VDJ and CDR3 were profiled, and genomic DNA was the template. TCRdb re-analysed the reads in MiXCR, keeping a single row per CDR3 protein. The sample holds under 350,000 distinct CDR3 sequences, 50% to 65% seen once. Concerning this clonotype: No antigen is known for it.

V dropped 0 bases and J dropped 6 bases, with 11 bases sitting between them. Looked up from germline, CDR1 is DFQATT and CDR2 is SNEGSKA (reference sequence). The CDR3 extends over 13 amino acids. An expansion of CD8+CD57+ cells by flow cytometry had been shown in patients chosen for sequencing. The origin of this receptor is a human donor with aplastic anemia. The chain is built from TRBV20-1 and TRBJ1-1; D not certain. Material: sorted CD4+, CD8+, or CD8+CD57+ T cells (not recorded which) from PBMCs. In DNA form, the CDR3 reads TGCAGTGCTAGAGAGAGGCTTAGCTCTGAAGCTTTCTTT. Translating gives CSARERLSSEAFF.